This T cell receptor (beta chain) was identified in a study of CD8+CD57+ T cells in acquired aplastic anemia. A word on this clonotype: Its target is not known.

Study-level points and caveats: The number of CD8+ CDR3 sequences shared by patients and controls was approximately 31. Patients and controls had CD8+ Simpson's diversity values that were not significantly distinct.

From germline, CDR1 is SEHNR and CDR2 FQNEAQ (reference sequence). V trimming: 3 bases; J trimming: 8 bases; junction bases outside the gene matches: 21. This CDR3 is 19 amino acids long. The sequenced patients had an expansion of CD8+CD57+ cells seen by flow cytometry. Each patient carried a diagnosis of severe acquired aplastic anemia. Template material for TCR beta VDJ and CDR3 profiling consisted of genomic DNA. TCRdb reprocessed the reads with MiXCR, giving one entry per CDR3 protein. This table holds 200,000 to 300,000 distinct CDR3 sequences, approximately 86% found once. This clonotype was obtained from a human donor with aplastic anemia. The sample comprised sorted CD4+, CD8+, or CD8+CD57+ T cells (not recorded which) from PBMCs. The J gene is TRBJ1-4, the V gene TRBV7-9; TRBD1 matches 7 bases. The CDR3 nucleotides read TGTGCCAGCAGCTTTCAAAGGGGTAGGACAGGCGATGAGGAGGAAAAACTGTTTTTT. Translating gives CASSFQRGRTGDEEEKLFF.